This is a list of T cell receptor beta chains from one sample in a study of shared clonotypes between healthy human individuals. Sequencing was performed with immunoSEQ multiplex PCR; in TCRdb, only in-frame clones are kept and a portion is missing. The repertoire holds about a million clones, with about 75% as singletons. Material: memory CD4+ T cells sorted from blood. Receptor source: a man aged 18 to 30 in good health. The CDR3 runs from the conserved cysteine through the conserved F or W. The D gene is left open where the match is weak. Not all rows give a size; the values are once, few, many and, for expanded clones, a class.

v_gene: TRBV21-1
abundance: few
j_gene: TRBJ2-5
d_gene: NA
CDR3aa: CASSKVFSGRAQRETQYF
CDR3nt: TGTGCCAGCAGCAAAGTGTTTAGCGGGAGGGCCCAGAGGGAGACCCAGTACTTC

v_gene: TRBV10-3
abundance: NA
j_gene: TRBJ1-1
d_gene: NA
CDR3aa: CAISELGGSIAFF
CDR3nt: TGTGCCATCAGTGAGTTGGGGGGATCTATCGCTTTCTTT

v_gene: TRBV28
abundance: NA
j_gene: TRBJ2-3
d_gene: TRBD1
CDR3aa: CASSSTGGSKADTQYF
CDR3nt: TGTGCCAGCAGTTCTACAGGGGGTTCTAAGGCAGATACGCAGTATTTT

v_gene: TRBV7-2
abundance: NA
j_gene: TRBJ2-3
d_gene: NA
CDR3aa: CASSLARLGSSTDTQYF
CDR3nt: TGTGCCAGCAGCTTAGCCCGATTGGGGTCTAGCACAGATACGCAGTATTTT

v_gene: TRBV6-1
abundance: NA
j_gene: TRBJ2-5
d_gene: TRBD2
CDR3aa: CASSEGTSGGQETQYF
CDR3nt: TGTGCCAGCAGTGAGGGGACTAGCGGGGGTCAAGAGACCCAGTACTTC

v_gene: TRBV6-5
abundance: NA
j_gene: TRBJ2-7
d_gene: TRBD1
CDR3aa: CASSATGDEQYF
CDR3nt: TGTGCCAGCTCTGCGACAGGGGACGAGCAGTACTTC

v_gene: TRBV5-4
abundance: NA
j_gene: TRBJ2-5
d_gene: TRBD1
CDR3aa: CASSKGQYQETQYF
CDR3nt: TGTGCCAGCAGCAAGGGACAGTACCAAGAGACCCAGTACTTC

v_gene: TRBV7-2
abundance: NA
j_gene: TRBJ2-3
d_gene: TRBD2
CDR3aa: CASSSRAGLTDTQYF
CDR3nt: TGTGCCAGCAGCTCACGAGCGGGGCTCACAGATACGCAGTATTTT

v_gene: TRBV7-2
abundance: NA
j_gene: TRBJ1-1
d_gene: NA
CDR3aa: CASSSDQAAEAFF
CDR3nt: TGTGCCAGCAGCTCAGACCAAGCTGCTGAAGCTTTCTTT

v_gene: TRBV5-4
abundance: NA
j_gene: TRBJ1-1
d_gene: NA
CDR3aa: CASSRQENTEAFF
CDR3nt: TGTGCCAGCAGTCGACAGGAGAACACTGAAGCTTTCTTT

v_gene: TRBV30
abundance: NA
j_gene: TRBJ1-1
d_gene: NA
CDR3aa: CARTAGYEAFF
CDR3nt: TGTGCCCGAACCGCAGGGTATGAAGCTTTCTTT

v_gene: TRBV6-5
abundance: once
j_gene: TRBJ2-7
d_gene: TRBD2
CDR3aa: CASRRTSESSYEQYF
CDR3nt: TGTGCCAGCAGGCGGACTAGCGAGAGCTCCTACGAGCAGTACTTC

v_gene: TRBV7-8
abundance: NA
j_gene: TRBJ1-1
d_gene: NA
CDR3aa: CASSLVLQGTNTEAFF
CDR3nt: TGTGCCAGCAGCTTAGTGTTGCAGGGTACGAACACTGAAGCTTTCTTT

v_gene: TRBV6-5
abundance: NA
j_gene: TRBJ1-2
d_gene: NA
CDR3aa: CASRTNSYGYTF
CDR3nt: TGTGCCAGCAGAACGAACAGCTATGGCTACACCTTC

v_gene: TRBV11-2
abundance: once
j_gene: TRBJ2-3
d_gene: NA
CDR3aa: CASSLRGAPKTDTQYF
CDR3nt: TGTGCCAGCAGCCTCCGGGGGGCGCCCAAAACAGATACGCAGTATTTT

v_gene: TRBV5-4
abundance: few
j_gene: TRBJ2-1
d_gene: TRBD2
CDR3aa: CASSLDSGAGRNEQFF
CDR3nt: TGTGCCAGCAGCTTGGATAGCGGGGCAGGGAGGAATGAGCAGTTCTTC

v_gene: TRBV4-1
abundance: NA
j_gene: TRBJ1-6
d_gene: NA
CDR3aa: CASSQERGYNSPLHF
CDR3nt: TGCGCCAGCAGCCAAGAAAGGGGATACAATTCACCCCTCCACTTT

v_gene: TRBV5-6
abundance: many
j_gene: TRBJ2-5
d_gene: TRBD2
CDR3aa: CASSFSLAGTPHQETQYF
CDR3nt: TGTGCCAGCAGCTTCTCACTAGCGGGAACTCCTCACCAAGAGACCCAGTACTTC

v_gene: TRBV27
abundance: NA
j_gene: TRBJ2-1
d_gene: NA
CDR3aa: CASSSSGSGYNEQFF
CDR3nt: TGTGCCAGCAGTTCCTCAGGGTCTGGGTACAATGAGCAGTTCTTC

v_gene: TRBV28
abundance: NA
j_gene: TRBJ2-1
d_gene: TRBD2
CDR3aa: CASSLAGGPVNEQFF
CDR3nt: TGTGCCAGCAGTCTAGCGGGAGGGCCGGTCAATGAGCAGTTCTTC

v_gene: TRBV29-1
abundance: NA
j_gene: TRBJ2-7
d_gene: NA
CDR3aa: CSVESRGGRGEQYF
CDR3nt: TGCAGCGTTGAAAGCAGGGGGGGCCGGGGCGAGCAGTACTTC

v_gene: TRBV7-2
abundance: NA
j_gene: TRBJ2-7
d_gene: NA
CDR3aa: CASSLWGDGGEQYF
CDR3nt: TGTGCCAGCAGCTTATGGGGTGACGGTGGCGAGCAGTACTTC

v_gene: TRBV6-1
abundance: NA
j_gene: TRBJ2-5
d_gene: NA
CDR3aa: CASILSLETQYF
CDR3nt: TGTGCCAGCATCCTAAGTCTGGAGACCCAGTACTTC

v_gene: TRBV4-3
abundance: NA
j_gene: TRBJ1-4
d_gene: NA
CDR3aa: CASSQDPGEKLFF
CDR3nt: TGCGCCAGCAGCCAAGATCCCGGTGAAAAACTGTTTTTT

v_gene: TRBV5-4
abundance: NA
j_gene: TRBJ1-2
d_gene: TRBD1
CDR3aa: CASTDRGANYGYTF
CDR3nt: TGTGCCAGCACAGACAGGGGAGCTAACTATGGCTACACCTTC

v_gene: TRBV6-6
abundance: NA
j_gene: TRBJ2-7
d_gene: NA
CDR3aa: CASSYSRPGTYEQYF
CDR3nt: TGTGCCAGCAGTTACTCGAGGCCGGGCACCTACGAGCAGTACTTC

v_gene: TRBV19
abundance: NA
j_gene: TRBJ2-1
d_gene: NA
CDR3aa: CASSPAGGDEQFF
CDR3nt: TGTGCCAGTAGTCCAGCCGGAGGCGATGAGCAGTTCTTC

v_gene: TRBV4-1
abundance: NA
j_gene: TRBJ2-5
d_gene: TRBD2
CDR3aa: CASSLTSVYQETQYF
CDR3nt: TGCGCCAGCAGCCTGACTAGCGTCTACCAAGAGACCCAGTACTTC

v_gene: TRBV6-5
abundance: NA
j_gene: TRBJ2-3
d_gene: NA
CDR3aa: CASGRPSTDTQYF
CDR3nt: TGTGCCAGCGGGAGGCCTAGCACAGATACGCAGTATTTT

v_gene: TRBV7-9
abundance: NA
j_gene: TRBJ1-4
d_gene: NA
CDR3aa: CASSLGQANEKLFF
CDR3nt: TGTGCCAGCAGCTTGGGGCAGGCTAATGAAAAACTGTTTTTT

v_gene: TRBV5-5
abundance: NA
j_gene: TRBJ2-7
d_gene: TRBD2
CDR3aa: CASSLTGTSPFYEQYF
CDR3nt: TGTGCCAGCAGCTTAACCGGGACTAGCCCTTTCTACGAGCAGTACTTC

v_gene: TRBV7-3
abundance: once
j_gene: TRBJ2-5
d_gene: NA
CDR3aa: CASSLMGENQETQYF
CDR3nt: TGTGCCAGCAGCTTAATGGGGGAGAATCAAGAGACCCAGTACTTC

v_gene: TRBV29-1
abundance: once
j_gene: TRBJ2-5
d_gene: TRBD1
CDR3aa: CNAQGARETQYF
CDR3nt: TGTAACGCCCAGGGGGCCAGGGAGACCCAGTACTTC

v_gene: TRBV25-1
abundance: NA
j_gene: TRBJ2-7
d_gene: NA
CDR3aa: CASMEASMYF
CDR3nt: TGTGCCAGCATGGAGGCTAGCATGTACTTC

v_gene: TRBV19
abundance: NA
j_gene: TRBJ1-6
d_gene: NA
CDR3aa: CASASSYNSPLHF
CDR3nt: TGTGCCAGTGCTAGCTCCTATAATTCACCCCTCCACTTT

v_gene: TRBV7-9
abundance: NA
j_gene: TRBJ2-7
d_gene: NA
CDR3aa: CASSLGDRRGSEQYF
CDR3nt: TGTGCCAGCAGCTTAGGGGACCGCCGCGGAAGCGAGCAGTACTTC

v_gene: TRBV18
abundance: NA
j_gene: TRBJ1-2
d_gene: NA
CDR3aa: CASSPQENYGYTF
CDR3nt: TGTGCCAGCTCACCACAGGAAAACTATGGCTACACCTTC

v_gene: TRBV15
abundance: NA
j_gene: TRBJ2-6
d_gene: TRBD1
CDR3aa: CATSRGQVSGANVLTF
CDR3nt: TGTGCCACCAGCAGGGGACAGGTCTCTGGGGCCAACGTCCTGACTTTC

v_gene: TRBV6-4
abundance: NA
j_gene: TRBJ2-5
d_gene: TRBD1
CDR3aa: CASSPGQGNGETQYF
CDR3nt: TGTGCCAGCAGCCCAGGACAGGGTAACGGAGAGACCCAGTACTTC

v_gene: TRBV2
abundance: few
j_gene: TRBJ1-1
d_gene: NA
CDR3aa: CASIQQIQEAFF
CDR3nt: TGTGCCAGCATTCAGCAGATCCAGGAAGCTTTCTTT

v_gene: TRBV9
abundance: NA
j_gene: TRBJ2-7
d_gene: NA
CDR3aa: CASSVATGAAYEQYF
CDR3nt: TGTGCCAGCAGCGTAGCTACGGGGGCCGCCTACGAGCAGTACTTC

v_gene: TRBV29-1
abundance: NA
j_gene: TRBJ2-2
d_gene: NA
CDR3aa: CSVWTVRELFF
CDR3nt: TGCAGCGTTTGGACTGTGCGGGAGCTGTTTTTT

v_gene: TRBV18
abundance: NA
j_gene: TRBJ1-1
d_gene: TRBD1
CDR3aa: CASSPGTGGLNTEAFF
CDR3nt: TGTGCCAGCTCCCCCGGGACAGGGGGTTTGAACACTGAAGCTTTCTTT

v_gene: TRBV7-2
abundance: few
j_gene: TRBJ2-1
d_gene: NA
CDR3aa: CASSYSSGSYNEQFF
CDR3nt: TGTGCCAGCAGTTATAGTAGCGGCTCCTACAATGAGCAGTTCTTC

v_gene: TRBV6-1
abundance: NA
j_gene: TRBJ2-6
d_gene: NA
CDR3aa: CASSEGRGGANSGANVLTF
CDR3nt: TGTGCCAGCAGTGAAGGGAGAGGCGGGGCGAATTCTGGGGCCAACGTCCTGACTTTC

v_gene: TRBV10-2
abundance: many
j_gene: TRBJ2-1
d_gene: TRBD2
CDR3aa: CASSPSGRAYEQFF
CDR3nt: TGCGCCAGCAGCCCTAGCGGGAGGGCCTATGAGCAGTTCTTC

v_gene: TRBV10-3
abundance: NA
j_gene: TRBJ1-1
d_gene: NA
CDR3aa: CAIRASDTEAFF
CDR3nt: TGTGCCATCAGGGCTTCAGACACTGAAGCTTTCTTT

v_gene: TRBV9
abundance: once
j_gene: TRBJ2-1
d_gene: TRBD2
CDR3aa: CASSVEASGRHEQFF
CDR3nt: TGTGCCAGCAGCGTAGAGGCTAGCGGGAGGCATGAGCAGTTCTTC

v_gene: TRBV19
abundance: NA
j_gene: TRBJ2-5
d_gene: NA
CDR3aa: CASSKVGTLGTQYF
CDR3nt: TGTGCCAGTAGTAAGGTGGGGACCTTGGGGACCCAGTACTTC

v_gene: TRBV5-1
abundance: once
j_gene: TRBJ1-1
d_gene: NA
CDR3aa: CASSRDGPQGTEAFF
CDR3nt: TGCGCCAGCAGCCGAGACGGACCCCAGGGCACTGAAGCTTTCTTT

v_gene: TRBV2
abundance: NA
j_gene: TRBJ2-1
d_gene: TRBD1
CDR3aa: CASSLGQGPLNEQFF
CDR3nt: TGTGCCAGCAGTCTCGGACAGGGGCCTCTAAATGAGCAGTTCTTC

v_gene: TRBV28
abundance: NA
j_gene: TRBJ2-7
d_gene: TRBD1
CDR3aa: CASSETGTGTYEQYF
CDR3nt: TGTGCCAGCAGTGAGACCGGGACAGGGACCTACGAGCAGTACTTC

v_gene: TRBV4-1
abundance: many
j_gene: TRBJ1-3
d_gene: NA
CDR3aa: CASSRGGLVLFGNTIYF
CDR3nt: TGCGCCAGCAGCCGTGGTGGGCTCGTACTATTTGGAAACACCATATATTTT

v_gene: TRBV10-3
abundance: once
j_gene: TRBJ2-7
d_gene: NA
CDR3aa: CAISGAGIVEQYF
CDR3nt: TGTGCCATCAGTGGGGCAGGGATAGTCGAGCAGTACTTC

v_gene: TRBV4-3
abundance: NA
j_gene: TRBJ2-2
d_gene: TRBD1
CDR3aa: CASSQGRTGSNGELFF
CDR3nt: TGCGCCAGCAGCCAGGGTCGGACAGGGAGTAACGGGGAGCTGTTTTTT

v_gene: TRBV5-5
abundance: NA
j_gene: TRBJ1-4
d_gene: TRBD1
CDR3aa: CASSWNRGSGEKLFF
CDR3nt: TGTGCCAGCAGCTGGAACAGGGGGTCGGGCGAAAAACTGTTTTTT

v_gene: TRBV10-1
abundance: once
j_gene: TRBJ2-1
d_gene: TRBD2
CDR3aa: CASSGTSGFDEQFF
CDR3nt: TGCGCCAGCAGTGGGACTAGCGGGTTCGATGAGCAGTTCTTC

v_gene: TRBV9
abundance: NA
j_gene: TRBJ1-3
d_gene: NA
CDR3aa: CASSPAGSSGNTIYF
CDR3nt: TGTGCCAGCAGCCCAGCCGGGAGCTCTGGAAACACCATATATTTT